A selection of T cell receptor beta chains follows, all from one sample in a study of OX40 agonist ivuxolimab in advanced cancers. The data were produced by immunoSEQ multiplex PCR, yet TCRdb's version contains in-frame clones alone and is incomplete. The repertoire consists of tens of thousands of clones, with about 84% occurring once and the leading ten covering 25%. The specimen was CD4+ or CD8+ T cells sorted from blood, collected in a trial of the OX40 agonist ivuxolimab. The receptors derive from an adult with an advanced solid tumor such as melanoma, head and neck, liver or kidney cancer. The CDR3 runs from the conserved cysteine through the conserved F or W. D genes are given only for firm matches. Clone sizes are given selectively: once, few, many, or a class where the clone is expanded.

v_gene: TRBV30
abundance: -
d_gene: -
j_gene: TRBJ1-1
CDR3aa: CAWSVTSREAFF
CDR3nt: TGTGCCTGGAGTGTAACTTCCCGGGAGGCTTTCTTT

v_gene: TRBV27
abundance: -
d_gene: TRBD2
j_gene: TRBJ2-6
CDR3aa: CASSKGTSGAFGANVLTF
CDR3nt: TGTGCCAGCAGTAAGGGGACTAGCGGGGCCTTTGGGGCCAACGTCCTGACTTTC

v_gene: TRBV7-3
abundance: -
d_gene: -
j_gene: TRBJ2-2
CDR3aa: CASRGSGSGELFF
CDR3nt: TGTGCCAGCAGGGGCAGCGGATCCGGGGAGCTGTTTTTT

v_gene: TRBV4-1
abundance: -
d_gene: -
j_gene: TRBJ2-7
CDR3aa: CASSQVPGTPYEQYF
CDR3nt: TGCGCCAGCAGCCAAGTTCCGGGCACGCCCTACGAGCAGTACTTC

v_gene: TRBV27
abundance: -
d_gene: TRBD1
j_gene: TRBJ2-7
CDR3aa: CASSPTGPSSYEQYF
CDR3nt: TGTGCCAGCAGTCCGACAGGGCCATCATCCTACGAGCAGTACTTC

v_gene: TRBV28
abundance: -
d_gene: -
j_gene: TRBJ2-1
CDR3aa: CASSFGSRDEQFF
CDR3nt: TGTGCCAGCAGTTTCGGGAGTCGGGATGAGCAGTTCTTC

v_gene: TRBV7-2
abundance: -
d_gene: TRBD2
j_gene: TRBJ2-1
CDR3aa: CASSLRLAGVEQFF
CDR3nt: TGTGCCAGCAGCCTAAGACTAGCGGGAGTTGAGCAGTTCTTC

v_gene: TRBV6-5
abundance: -
d_gene: TRBD1
j_gene: TRBJ1-5
CDR3aa: CASSLGQNQPQHF
CDR3nt: TGTGCCAGCAGTTTGGGACAGAATCAGCCCCAGCATTTT

v_gene: TRBV7-9
abundance: -
d_gene: -
j_gene: TRBJ2-7
CDR3aa: CASSPAGYEQYF
CDR3nt: TGTGCCAGCAGCCCGGCGGGCTACGAGCAGTACTTC

v_gene: TRBV27
abundance: once
d_gene: -
j_gene: TRBJ1-1
CDR3aa: CASSPSAQRIAFF
CDR3nt: TGTGCCAGCAGTCCATCGGCCCAACGGATAGCTTTCTTT

v_gene: TRBV5-1
abundance: -
d_gene: TRBD2
j_gene: TRBJ2-7
CDR3aa: CASSFSGGYHEQYF
CDR3nt: TGCGCCAGCAGTTTTTCGGGAGGGTACCACGAGCAGTACTTC

v_gene: TRBV7-3
abundance: -
d_gene: TRBD1
j_gene: TRBJ1-5
CDR3aa: CASSPPSDRVGQPQHF
CDR3nt: TGTGCCAGCAGCCCCCCCTCGGACAGGGTGGGGCAGCCCCAGCATTTT

v_gene: TRBV19
abundance: -
d_gene: -
j_gene: TRBJ1-4
CDR3aa: CASSIQGRPNEKLFF
CDR3nt: TGTGCCAGTAGTATACAGGGGAGGCCTAATGAAAAACTGTTTTTT

v_gene: TRBV19
abundance: once
d_gene: -
j_gene: TRBJ1-4
CDR3aa: CAGSIGRGATNEKLFF
CDR3nt: TGTGCCGGTAGTATAGGTCGGGGTGCAACTAATGAAAAACTGTTTTTT

v_gene: TRBV4-2
abundance: -
d_gene: TRBD2
j_gene: TRBJ2-5
CDR3aa: CASSHPGGLETQYF
CDR3nt: TGTGCCAGCAGCCACCCCGGGGGGTTGGAGACCCAGTACTTC

v_gene: TRBV13
abundance: -
d_gene: TRBD2
j_gene: TRBJ2-7
CDR3aa: CASRLAGAYEQYF
CDR3nt: TGTGCCAGCAGACTAGCGGGGGCCTACGAGCAGTACTTC

v_gene: TRBV28
abundance: -
d_gene: -
j_gene: TRBJ2-5
CDR3aa: CASSWPEDGKRETQYF
CDR3nt: TGTGCCAGCAGTTGGCCGGAGGACGGGAAACGGGAGACCCAGTACTTC

v_gene: TRBV6-5
abundance: -
d_gene: -
j_gene: TRBJ2-1
CDR3aa: CASSYGHSNEQFF
CDR3nt: TGTGCCAGCAGCTACGGACACTCCAATGAGCAGTTCTTC

v_gene: TRBV27
abundance: -
d_gene: TRBD2
j_gene: TRBJ2-7
CDR3aa: CASSPREGLAGYEQYF
CDR3nt: TGTGCCAGCAGTCCCCGCGAGGGACTAGCGGGCTACGAGCAGTACTTC

v_gene: TRBV6-4
abundance: -
d_gene: -
j_gene: TRBJ1-5
CDR3aa: CASPHCRAHNQPQHF
CDR3nt: TGTGCCAGCCCACACTGCAGGGCTCACAATCAGCCCCAGCATTTT

v_gene: TRBV7-9
abundance: -
d_gene: TRBD2
j_gene: TRBJ2-1
CDR3aa: CASSDTSGTSYNEQFF
CDR3nt: TGTGCCAGCAGCGATACTAGCGGAACTTCCTACAATGAGCAGTTCTTC

v_gene: TRBV5-1
abundance: few
d_gene: -
j_gene: TRBJ1-1
CDR3aa: CASSQRLGTEAFF
CDR3nt: TGCGCCAGCAGCCAGCGGCTCGGCACTGAAGCTTTCTTT

v_gene: TRBV28
abundance: -
d_gene: -
j_gene: TRBJ2-1
CDR3aa: CASRPDSSSYNEQFF
CDR3nt: TGTGCCAGCCGGCCGGACTCCTCTTCCTACAATGAGCAGTTCTTC

v_gene: TRBV29-1
abundance: -
d_gene: -
j_gene: TRBJ1-2
CDR3aa: CSVVRQDGFGYTF
CDR3nt: TGCAGCGTTGTTCGGCAGGACGGTTTTGGCTACACCTTC

v_gene: TRBV7-8
abundance: -
d_gene: TRBD2
j_gene: TRBJ2-1
CDR3aa: CASSLGLAGSYNEQFF
CDR3nt: TGTGCCAGCAGCTTAGGACTAGCGGGGTCCTACAATGAGCAGTTCTTC

v_gene: TRBV18
abundance: -
d_gene: TRBD1
j_gene: TRBJ2-7
CDR3aa: CASSSQDRPYEQYF
CDR3nt: TGTGCCAGCTCATCCCAGGACAGGCCCTACGAGCAGTACTTC

v_gene: TRBV11-3
abundance: -
d_gene: -
j_gene: TRBJ2-7
CDR3aa: CASSSLQRGWQYF
CDR3nt: TGTGCCAGCAGCTCACTACAAAGGGGATGGCAGTACTTC

v_gene: TRBV13
abundance: -
d_gene: -
j_gene: TRBJ1-1
CDR3aa: CASSLPGEYTEAFF
CDR3nt: TGTGCCAGCAGCTTGCCGGGAGAATATACTGAAGCTTTCTTT

v_gene: TRBV4-1
abundance: -
d_gene: -
j_gene: TRBJ2-4
CDR3aa: CASSQPTRRAKNIQYF
CDR3nt: TGCGCCAGCAGCCAACCGACTAGGCGCGCCAAAAACATTCAGTACTTC

v_gene: TRBV19
abundance: few
d_gene: -
j_gene: TRBJ1-2
CDR3aa: CASSMQGPVYGYTF
CDR3nt: TGTGCCAGTAGTATGCAGGGGCCGGTCTATGGCTACACCTTC

v_gene: TRBV30
abundance: -
d_gene: -
j_gene: TRBJ2-5
CDR3aa: CAWSVGRGKETQYF
CDR3nt: TGTGCCTGGAGTGTAGGACGTGGTAAAGAGACCCAGTACTTC

v_gene: TRBV19
abundance: -
d_gene: TRBD2
j_gene: TRBJ2-3
CDR3aa: CASSTLAGLSTDTQYF
CDR3nt: TGTGCCAGTAGTACCCTAGCGGGGCTAAGCACAGATACGCAGTATTTT

v_gene: TRBV5-1
abundance: -
d_gene: TRBD1
j_gene: TRBJ2-7
CDR3aa: CASSPGQGAYEQYF
CDR3nt: TGCGCCAGCAGCCCGGGACAGGGGGCGTACGAGCAGTACTTC

v_gene: TRBV29-1
abundance: -
d_gene: -
j_gene: TRBJ1-1
CDR3aa: CSALTSQGIEAFF
CDR3nt: TGCAGCGCCCTAACGAGTCAGGGTATTGAAGCTTTCTTT

v_gene: TRBV18
abundance: -
d_gene: -
j_gene: TRBJ2-3
CDR3aa: CASSPNGAGTDTQYF
CDR3nt: TGTGCCAGCTCACCGAACGGGGCGGGCACAGATACGCAGTATTTT

v_gene: TRBV4-1
abundance: -
d_gene: -
j_gene: TRBJ1-3
CDR3aa: CASSPSASYSGNTIYF
CDR3nt: TGCGCCAGCAGCCCAAGCGCCAGTTACTCTGGAAACACCATATATTTT

v_gene: TRBV13
abundance: -
d_gene: -
j_gene: TRBJ2-7
CDR3aa: CASSPGGGSYEQYF
CDR3nt: TGTGCCAGCAGCCCCGGGGGAGGCAGCTACGAGCAGTACTTC

v_gene: TRBV5-4
abundance: -
d_gene: -
j_gene: TRBJ2-2
CDR3aa: CASSLGWSGNTGELFF
CDR3nt: TGTGCCAGCAGCTTGGGATGGAGCGGAAACACCGGGGAGCTGTTTTTT

v_gene: TRBV9
abundance: -
d_gene: -
j_gene: TRBJ2-6
CDR3aa: CASTISGANVLTF
CDR3nt: TGTGCCAGCACCATTTCAGGGGCCAACGTCCTGACTTTC

v_gene: TRBV29-1
abundance: -
d_gene: -
j_gene: TRBJ2-7
CDR3aa: CSVDAAGYGEQYF
CDR3nt: TGCAGCGTTGACGCAGCAGGGTATGGCGAGCAGTACTTC

v_gene: TRBV6-6
abundance: -
d_gene: -
j_gene: TRBJ2-7
CDR3aa: CASSDGTFRWYF
CDR3nt: TGTGCCAGCAGTGACGGGACATTCAGGTGGTACTTC

v_gene: TRBV4-1
abundance: -
d_gene: -
j_gene: TRBJ2-1
CDR3aa: CASSLSPSGGNEQFF
CDR3nt: TGCGCCAGCAGCCTCTCCCCTTCTGGTGGTAATGAGCAGTTCTTC

v_gene: TRBV30
abundance: -
d_gene: -
j_gene: TRBJ2-1
CDR3aa: CAWSPTWGNEQFF
CDR3nt: TGTGCCTGGAGTCCCACCTGGGGCAATGAGCAGTTCTTC

v_gene: TRBV7-2
abundance: -
d_gene: -
j_gene: TRBJ2-7
CDR3aa: CASSPTSYEQYF
CDR3nt: TGTGCCAGCAGTCCCACCTCCTACGAGCAGTACTTC

v_gene: TRBV4-1
abundance: -
d_gene: -
j_gene: TRBJ2-5
CDR3aa: CASSQDLGFRETQYF
CDR3nt: TGCGCCAGCAGCCAAGATCTGGGGTTTAGAGAGACCCAGTACTTC

v_gene: TRBV27
abundance: -
d_gene: TRBD1
j_gene: TRBJ2-1
CDR3aa: CASSLVRGQGHEQFF
CDR3nt: TGTGCCAGCAGTTTGGTTCGGGGACAGGGGCATGAGCAGTTCTTC

v_gene: TRBV10-2
abundance: -
d_gene: -
j_gene: TRBJ2-1
CDR3aa: CASSNDGIYNEQFF
CDR3nt: TGCGCCAGCAGTAACGATGGGATCTACAATGAGCAGTTCTTC

v_gene: TRBV6-4
abundance: -
d_gene: -
j_gene: TRBJ2-2
CDR3aa: CASSQGNGELFF
CDR3nt: TGTGCCAGCAGTCAGGGGAACGGGGAGCTGTTTTTT

v_gene: TRBV7-8
abundance: -
d_gene: -
j_gene: TRBJ2-5
CDR3aa: CASSLAMGRDWEFEETQYF
CDR3nt: TGTGCCAGCAGCTTAGCAATGGGTCGGGATTGGGAGTTTGAAGAGACCCAGTACTTC